The 20 T cell receptor beta chains reported below all come from one sample, sequenced in a study of shared clonotypes between healthy human individuals. Clones were read by immunoSEQ multiplex PCR, and TCRdb kept only the in-frame ones, dropping some. The sample consists of some 2.4 million clones, more than 85% of them appearing once. The source material was naive CD4+ T cells from PBMCs. The subset denotes: CD45RA+ positively selected. The receptor set was obtained from a man between 18 and 29 years old in good health. Some clones in this sample may be carry-over from other donors' samples.

The CDR3 reads CASSFPGPTNEKLFF. In DNA, the CDR3 is TGTGCCAGCAGTTTCCCGGGGCCCACTAATGAAAAACTGTTTTTT. V gene TRBV28 combines with J gene TRBJ1-4; D perhaps matches TRBD1 (5 bases). The germline gives CDR1 MDHEN, CDR2 SYDVKM. The germline V and J ends were trimmed by 3 bases and 2 bases, with 10 bases remaining between them. This CDR3 has 15 residues.

Points on this clone: Within the sample, other DNA sequences also encode this same CDR3. The rearrangement uses TRBV6-1 and TRBJ1-1; TRBD1 matches 7 bases. V trimming: 5 bases; J trimming: 1 base; junction bases outside the gene matches: 1. The length of the CDR3 is 13 residues. The germline CDR1 and CDR2 sequences are MNHNS and SASEGT. The CDR3 is CASSRQGNTEAFF. CDR3 in DNA: TGTGCCAGCAGTCGACAGGGGAACACTGAAGCTTTCTTT.

V and J are TRBV29-1 and TRBJ2-2; 8 bases map to TRBD1. Germline lookup yields CDR1 SQVTM and CDR2 ANQGSEA. The CDR3 extends over 13 amino acids. The junction had 6 bases not matched to a gene; V was cut back by 7 bases and J by 5 bases. The CDR3 nucleotides read TGCAGCGCAAACAGGGGGGCAACCGGGGAGCTGTTTTTT. It translates to CSANRGATGELFF.

This clone was seen just once. V gene TRBV5-6 combines with J gene TRBJ2-7, with 11 bases that match TRBD1. This CDR3 has 15 residues. V gave up 1 base and J gave up 7 bases; unmatched junction bases: 7. Germline assignment: CDR1 SGHDT and CDR2 YYEEEE. CDR3 region: CASSLWDRGAREQYF. The CDR3 bases are TGTGCCAGCAGCTTGTGGGACAGGGGGGCTCGGGAGCAGTACTTC.

V and J are TRBV5-1 and TRBJ2-2, with 10 nucleotides matching TRBD2. CDR3 size: 16 residues. Germline assignment: CDR1 SGHRS and CDR2 YFSETQ. V shed 3 bases, J shed 3 bases, and the junction held 5 bases outside the gene matches. The CDR3 here is CASSSGTSEYTGELFF. CDR3 DNA: TGCGCCAGCAGCTCCGGGACTAGCGAATACACCGGGGAGCTGTTTTTT.

The DNA of the CDR3 is TGTGCCAGCAGTTACGGGGGAATAGGCGCTCAAGAGACCCAGTACTTC. Translation gives CASSYGGIGAQETQYF. The chain carries TRBV6-5 and TRBJ2-5; D possibly matches TRBD1 or TRBD2 (5 bases each). The V gene lost 2 bases and the J gene lost 2 bases, with 15 bases spanning the gap. Germline CDR1 and CDR2: MNHEY and SVGAGI. The CDR3 is 16 amino acids.

The J gene is TRBJ1-4, the V gene TRBV28, with 7 bases aligning to TRBD1. The CDR3 consists of 16 residues. The germline V gene encodes CDR1 MDHEN and CDR2 SYDVKM. Losses at the gene ends were 5 bases for V and 0 bases for J; bases not matched to a gene: 6. Written as DNA, the CDR3 is TGTGCCAGCAGTGGGACAGATCACCCAACTAATGAAAAACTGTTTTTT. Protein: CASSGTDHPTNEKLFF. Full variable domain (remainder filled in from reference TRBV28 and TRBJ1-4): DVKVTQSSRYLVKRTGEKVFLECVQDMDHENMFWYRQDPGLGLRLIYFSYDVKMKEKGDIPEGYSVSREKKERFSLILESASTNQTSMYLCASSGTDHPTNEKLFFGSGTQLSVL.

The chain uses TRBV5-4 and TRBJ2-3, with 9 bases fitting TRBD2. This CDR3 is built from 16 residues. Germline V CDR1 and CDR2: SGHNT, YYREEE (reference sequence). With V trimmed by 8 bases and J by 2 bases, 12 bases remained unmatched. CDR3 amino acids: CASHSQTSGSTDTQYF. As DNA, the CDR3 is TGTGCCAGTCACTCCCAGACTAGCGGTTCCACAGATACGCAGTATTTT. Combining the CDR3 with reference TRBV5-4 and TRBJ2-3 gives the whole variable domain ETGVTQSPTHLIKTRGQQVTLRCSSQSGHNTVSWYQQALGQGPQFIFQYYREEENGRGNFPPRFSGLQFPNYSSELNVNALELDDSALYLCASHSQTSGSTDTQYFGPGTRLTVL.

This clone was detected a few times. The chain recombines TRBV4-1 with TRBJ1-1; D remains unclear. The CDR3 contains 11 residues. Germline V lookup: CDR1 MGHRA, CDR2 YSYEKL. V was clipped by 3 bases and J by 1 base, with 0 bases between them. DNA of the CDR3: TGCGCCAGCAGCCAGAACACTGAAGCTTTCTTT. It translates to CASSQNTEAFF.

This chain links TRBV7-9 with TRBJ2-1; D perhaps matches TRBD1 (5 bases). Germline V gene data show CDR1 as SEHNR and CDR2 as FQNEAQ (reference sequence). The CDR3 covers 12 residues. V was trimmed by 5 bases and J by 6 bases, leaving 8 bases between them. CDR3 DNA sequence: TGTGCCAGCAGCCTAGGGGTCAATGAGCAGTTCTTC. It translates to CASSLGVNEQFF.

The CDR3 reads CASSIRQGRTEAFF. CDR3 DNA: TGTGCCAGTAGTATCCGACAGGGGAGAACTGAAGCTTTCTTT. The rearrangement links TRBV19 to TRBJ1-1; TRBD1 agrees at 8 bases. Per germline, CDR1 LNHDA and CDR2 SQIVND (reference sequence). This CDR3 is 14 amino acids long. J lost 5 bases, V lost 3 bases, and 5 bases had no gene match.

The chain recombines TRBV10-3 with TRBJ2-7; 7 bases are shared with TRBD1. V was clipped by 0 bases and J by 3 bases; unmatched bases: 5. The CDR3 totals 15 residues. Looked up from germline, CDR1 is ENHRY and CDR2 is SYGVKD. The CDR3 region is CAISESLGQHYEQYF. CDR3 DNA sequence: TGTGCCATCAGTGAGTCTCTGGGACAGCACTACGAGCAGTACTTC.

V usage is TRBV7-9 and J usage is TRBJ1-1, with a possible D match to TRBD1 (6 bases). The germline V gene encodes CDR1 SEHNR and CDR2 FQNEAQ (reference sequence). There are 14 residues in the CDR3. Trimming pared 2 bases from V and 8 bases from J, leaving 15 bases between. The CDR3 DNA is TGTGCCAGCAGCTTAACAGGGAGCTCTGGGGAAGCTTTCTTT. This sequence encodes CASSLTGSSGEAFF.

This chain uses TRBV5-1 with TRBJ2-3; 10 bases line up with TRBD2. From germline, CDR1 is SGHRS and CDR2 YFSETQ. The CDR3 is made up of 17 amino acids. J gave up 3 bases and V 0 bases, and 7 bases lay outside the gene matches. The CDR3 DNA is TGCGCCAGCAGCTTGGGGCCCCTAGCGGGAGAAACAGATACGCAGTATTTT. Its translation is CASSLGPLAGETDTQYF.

The rearrangement joins TRBV20-1 to TRBJ1-1, with D unresolved. Deletions cut 5 bases from V and 2 bases from J, with 6 bases between. Germline V CDR1 and CDR2: DFQATT, SNEGSKA (reference sequence). The CDR3 is 11 residues long. CDR3 region: CSAAFNTEAFF. In DNA form, the CDR3 reads TGCAGTGCTGCATTTAACACTGAAGCTTTCTTT.

This clone was seen a single time. This chain connects TRBV27 to TRBJ1-2, with D tentatively TRBD1 (6 bases). The CDR3 has 16 residues. CDR1 and CDR2 from the germline V gene are MNHEY and SMNVEV (reference sequence). Trimming pared 5 bases from V and 4 bases from J, leaving 20 bases between. CDR3 coding DNA: TGTGCCAGCAGTCCCGGGGGGCGGGATGGTGGCTATGGCTACACCTTC. Protein product: CASSPGGRDGGYGYTF.

This chain uses TRBV28 with TRBJ2-7; 9 bases map to TRBD2. J lost 2 bases, V lost 4 bases, and 6 bases had no gene match. CDR1 is MDHEN and CDR2 is SYDVKM in the germline V gene. The CDR3 extends over 15 amino acids. As DNA, the CDR3 is TGTGCCAGCAGTTCCCTGACTAGCGGAGCCTACGAGCAGTACTTC. This sequence encodes CASSSLTSGAYEQYF. Based on the CDR3 plus reference TRBV28 and TRBJ2-7, the full variable domain is DVKVTQSSRYLVKRTGEKVFLECVQDMDHENMFWYRQDPGLGLRLIYFSYDVKMKEKGDIPEGYSVSREKKERFSLILESASTNQTSMYLCASSSLTSGAYEQYFGPGTRLTVT.

CDR3 residues: CASSFGGAASGRLNEQYF. DNA for the CDR3: TGTGCCAGCAGTTTCGGGGGGGCTGCTAGCGGGAGGTTGAACGAGCAGTACTTC. This chain joins TRBV28 and TRBJ2-7; 11 positions agree with TRBD2. V was clipped by 3 bases and J by 5 bases; unmatched bases: 15. Germline V gene sequence: CDR1 MDHEN, CDR2 SYDVKM. CDR3 length equals 18 residues. The full variable domain, its missing parts supplied by reference TRBV28 and TRBJ2-7, is DVKVTQSSRYLVKRTGEKVFLECVQDMDHENMFWYRQDPGLGLRLIYFSYDVKMKEKGDIPEGYSVSREKKERFSLILESASTNQTSMYLCASSFGGAASGRLNEQYFGPGTRLTVT.

The chain uses TRBV28 and TRBJ2-7, with D perhaps assigned TRBD1 or TRBD2 (5 bases each). In germline, CDR1 is MDHEN, CDR2 SYDVKM. The CDR3 extends over 16 amino acids. V dropped 3 bases and J dropped 5 bases, with 20 bases sitting between them. CDR3 region: CASSFSGQGGPDEQYF. CDR3 nucleotide sequence: TGTGCCAGCAGTTTTTCTGGCCAGGGCGGGCCGGACGAGCAGTACTTC.

The rearrangement links TRBV2 to TRBJ1-4; possible D gene TRBD1, 5 bases. The CDR3 length is 14 residues. Trimming cost V 8 bases and J 5 bases, with 15 bases left between them. CDR1 is SNHLY and CDR2 is FYNNEI in the germline V gene. The CDR3 DNA follows: TGTGCCAGCGCTCGGATTGGGGCCAATGAAAAACTGTTTTTT. Translation: CASARIGANEKLFF.